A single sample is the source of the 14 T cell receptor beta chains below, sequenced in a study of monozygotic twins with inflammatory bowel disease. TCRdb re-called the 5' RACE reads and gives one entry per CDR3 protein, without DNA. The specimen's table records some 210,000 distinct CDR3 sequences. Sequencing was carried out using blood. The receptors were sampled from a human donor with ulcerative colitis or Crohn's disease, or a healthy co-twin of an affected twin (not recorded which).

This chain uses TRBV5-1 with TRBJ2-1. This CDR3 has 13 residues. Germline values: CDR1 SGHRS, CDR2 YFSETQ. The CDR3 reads CASRTQVFDEQFF. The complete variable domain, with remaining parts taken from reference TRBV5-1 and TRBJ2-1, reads KAGVTQTPRYLIKTRGQQVTLSCSPISGHRSVSWYQQTPGQGLQFLFEYFSETQRNKGNFPGRFSGRQFSNSRSEMNVSTLELGDSALYLCASRTQVFDEQFFGPGTRLTVL.

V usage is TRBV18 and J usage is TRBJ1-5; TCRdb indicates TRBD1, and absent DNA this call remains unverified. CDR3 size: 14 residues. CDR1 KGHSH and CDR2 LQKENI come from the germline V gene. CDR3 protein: CASSSVGQDQPQHF.

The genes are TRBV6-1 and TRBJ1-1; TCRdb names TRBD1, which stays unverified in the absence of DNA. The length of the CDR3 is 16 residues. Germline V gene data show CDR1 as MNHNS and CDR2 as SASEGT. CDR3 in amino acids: CASISDGGYGNAEAFF.

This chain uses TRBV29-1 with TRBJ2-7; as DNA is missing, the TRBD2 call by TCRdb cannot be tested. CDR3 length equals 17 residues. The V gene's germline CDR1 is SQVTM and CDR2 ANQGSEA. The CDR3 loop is CSVEDPTSGGPLYEQYF.

CDR3 amino acids: CASSHQAGGPGDTQYF. The rearrangement links TRBV4-2 to TRBJ2-3; checking the TCRdb D call of TRBD2 is not possible without DNA. The germline CDR1 and CDR2 sequences are LGHNA and YNFKEQ. This CDR3 region has 16 residues.

The CDR3 sequence: CATSRPESNQPQHF. The chain joins TRBV15 to TRBJ1-5. The germline gives CDR1 LNHNV, CDR2 YYDKDF (reference sequence). This CDR3 contains 14 residues.

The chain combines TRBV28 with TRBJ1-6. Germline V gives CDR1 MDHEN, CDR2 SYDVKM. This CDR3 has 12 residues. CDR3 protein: CASERRHSPLHF.

CDR3 region: CASSWTGHHQETQYF. This chain joins TRBV5-5 and TRBJ2-5; checking the TCRdb D call of TRBD1 is not possible without DNA. This CDR3 contains 15 residues. CDR1 and CDR2 from the germline V gene are SGHKS and YYEKEE (reference sequence).

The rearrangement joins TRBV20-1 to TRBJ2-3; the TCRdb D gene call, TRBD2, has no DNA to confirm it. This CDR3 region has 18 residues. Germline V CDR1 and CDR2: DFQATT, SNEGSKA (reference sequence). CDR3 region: CSAFTSGGLLLSTDTQYF.

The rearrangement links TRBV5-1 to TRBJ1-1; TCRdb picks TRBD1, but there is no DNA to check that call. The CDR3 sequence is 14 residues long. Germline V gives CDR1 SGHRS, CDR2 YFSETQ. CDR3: CASSIGPGNTEAFF.

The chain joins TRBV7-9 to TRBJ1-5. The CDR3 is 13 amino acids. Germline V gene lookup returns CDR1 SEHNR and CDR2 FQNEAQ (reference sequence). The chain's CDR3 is CASSSVVGQPQHF.

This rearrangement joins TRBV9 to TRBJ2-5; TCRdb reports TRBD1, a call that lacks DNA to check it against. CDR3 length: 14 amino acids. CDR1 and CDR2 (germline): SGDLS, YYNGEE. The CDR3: CASSVGGGEKTQYF.

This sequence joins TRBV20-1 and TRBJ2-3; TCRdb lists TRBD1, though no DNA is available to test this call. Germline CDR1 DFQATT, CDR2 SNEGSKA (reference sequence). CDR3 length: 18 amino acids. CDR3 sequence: CSARDPRGQRLYADTQYF.

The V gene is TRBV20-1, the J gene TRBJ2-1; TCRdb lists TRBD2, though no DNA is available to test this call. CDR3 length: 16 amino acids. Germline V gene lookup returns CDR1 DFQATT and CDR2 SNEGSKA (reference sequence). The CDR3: CSARFLAGDLYNEQFF.